This TCR beta chain was identified during a study of blood T cell repertoires in COVID-19. Study summary: Sites across the United States, Italy and Spain contributed samples from acute and convalescent COVID-19. PBMCs, B-cell-depleted T cells, or T cells provided the cDNA or gDNA that made up the material.

Authors' methods: Cell counts per sample came from amplifying reference gene primers. The data were produced by immunoSEQ multiplex PCR, yet TCRdb's version contains in-frame clones alone and is incomplete. V and J calls and clone size are copied from that table; D and trimming were computed from the DNA. Of around 150,000 clones listed, approximately 88% are singletons. Among Cohort 3 donors, those recovered had two negative PCRs, clearance, or symptom resolution. The sequence was obtained from a woman aged 55-70 years who had recovered from COVID-19. Input material: PBMCs or T cells enriched from blood (not recorded which).

CDR3 nucleotides: TGCGCCAGCAGCCAAGGCCCGACAAGAACCCACACTGAAGCTTTCTTT. It yields the protein CASSQGPTRTHTEAFF. The genes are TRBV4-1 and TRBJ1-1, with D hard to call. Trimming stripped 1 base from V and 3 bases from J, with 15 bases between. The germline V gene encodes CDR1 MGHRA and CDR2 YSYEKL. This CDR3 has 16 residues.